This TCR beta chain was captured in a study of T cells in Graves' hyperthyroidism and ophthalmopathy. Study conclusions and caveats: Ophthalmopathy, as predicted by the model, came a median about seven months after the prediction. Most thyroid clonotypes that were expanded above 0.001 also turned up in blood.

Exclusions: uncontrolled infection, other autoimmune disease, pregnancy, lactation. The CDR3 regions of TCR beta were amplified from RNA transcripts. The TCR CDR3 was amplified in a first-round RT-PCR using the HTBI primer set. TCRdb called the multiplex PCR reads again in MiXCR, with one record for every CDR3 protein. The sample includes a few hundred thousand distinct CDR3 sequences, about 13% of them seen just once. This clonotype has a count of ten or more. Its antigen remains unknown. Trimming took 11 bases from V and 9 from J; bases not matched to a gene: 10. Germline V CDR1 and CDR2: MDHEN, SYDVKM. This CDR3 has 14 amino acids.

The TCR sequence derives from a woman aged 18-35 years with Graves' hyperthyroidism. The chain recombines TRBV28 with TRBJ1-6; 10 positions match TRBD1. Sequencing was done on a sample of blood. The CDR3 sequence is CAALGDRGSSPLHF. The CDR3 DNA is TGTGCCGCCCTCGGGGACAGGGGAAGTTCACCCCTCCACTTT. Together with reference TRBV28 and TRBJ1-6, the CDR3 gives the full variable domain: DVKVTQSSRYLVKRTGEKVFLECVQDMDHENMFWYRQDPGLGLRLIYFSYDVKMKEKGDIPEGYSVSREKKERFSLILESASTNQTSMYLCAALGDRGSSPLHFGNGTRLTVT.